This T cell receptor (beta chain) was documented in a study of neurological immune-mediated disorders. This clonotype was observed many times. The antigen is undetermined. Notes on the study in general: Falling below healthy controls, multiple sclerosis showed the least TCR clonal expansion, while HTLV-1-associated myelopathy showed the most. The study phylogenetically grouped the repertoires of 18 of 34 multiple sclerosis patients into one related-CDR3 cluster, a possible signature.

After removal of 0 bases from V and 4 bases from J, the junction contained 7 bases not matched to a gene. Germline CDR1 MGHRA, CDR2 YSYEKL. The CDR3 contains 16 residues. The cDNA was synthesized by 5'RACE incorporating 10-nucleotide random UMIs. One entry per CDR3 protein results from TCRdb running MiXCR on the 5' RACE reads. The sample contains some 87,000 distinct CDR3 sequences, 5.5% to 6.5% of which appear only once. Time point of the sample: longitudinal time-point 2. J is TRBJ1-2 and V is TRBV4-1; 8 bases fit TRBD1. The sequence was collected from an older woman with multiple sclerosis. Sequenced material: PBMCs. The CDR3 spells CASSQEVAGGGYGYTF. CDR3 sequence (DNA): TGCGCCAGCAGCCAAGAAGTCGCAGGGGGCGGCTATGGCTACACCTTC.